These 31 T cell receptor beta chains were sequenced from one sample in a study of OX40 agonist ivuxolimab in advanced cancers. Clones were read by immunoSEQ multiplex PCR, and TCRdb kept only the in-frame ones, dropping some. The sample has 45,000 to 65,000 clones; roughly 80% are singletons. Specimen: CD4+ or CD8+ T cells sorted from blood, collected in a trial of the OX40 agonist ivuxolimab. These receptor sequences come from an adult with an advanced solid tumor such as melanoma, head and neck, liver or kidney cancer.

DNA of the CDR3: TGTGCCAGCTCAAAAGGGGGGACAGTCCCCTACGAGCAGTACTTC. Its translation: CASSKGGTVPYEQYF. The V gene is TRBV6-5, the J gene TRBJ2-7; weak D call: TRBD1 (7 bases). Germline V gene data show CDR1 as MNHEY and CDR2 as SVGAGI. The CDR3 sequence is 15 residues long. V lost 8 bases to trimming and J lost 2 bases, with 19 bases between them.

The rearrangement uses TRBV6-5 and TRBJ2-1; D might be TRBD1 or TRBD2, each matching 5 bases. The CDR3 loop spans 11 amino acids. Germline CDR1 reads MNHEY; CDR2 reads SVGAGI. CDR3 protein: CPWDGYNEQFF. CDR3 in DNA: TGTCCCTGGGACGGTTACAATGAGCAGTTCTTC.

CDR3 sequence reads: CASSPREPSYEQYF. The CDR3 DNA reads TGTGCCAGCAGCCCCCGGGAACCTTCCTACGAGCAGTACTTC. This chain connects TRBV6-5 to TRBJ2-7; D may be TRBD2 (5 bases). CDR1 and CDR2 (germline): MNHEY, SVGAGI. This CDR3 is 14 amino acids long. With 6 bases removed from V and 1 base from J, the gap between germline ends came to 13 bases.

J is TRBJ2-3 and V is TRBV2; the match to TRBD2 covers 10 bases. With V trimmed by 6 bases and J by 4 bases, 13 bases remained unmatched. CDR1 is SNHLY, CDR2 FYNNEI, per germline. This CDR3 region has 17 residues. CDR3 sequence (DNA): TGTGCCAGCAGGAAGGGGGTAGCGGGAGGCTCGCCAGATACGCAGTATTTT. Protein: CASRKGVAGGSPDTQYF.

In nucleotides, the CDR3 is TGTGCCAGTAGTAGGGACAGGGAAGTCTATGGCTACACCTTC. Protein: CASSRDREVYGYTF. The V and J genes are TRBV19 and TRBJ1-2; 9 nucleotides match TRBD1. CDR1 is LNHDA, CDR2 SQIVND, per germline (reference sequence). The V and J ends lost 4 bases and 4 bases, in that order; junction bases with no gene match: 4. The CDR3 has 14 amino acids.

V and J are TRBV7-9 and TRBJ1-5; the D is unclear. Trimming left V 1 base short and J 7 bases short, with 14 bases between. Germline assignment: CDR1 SEHNR and CDR2 FQNEAQ (reference sequence). The CDR3 has 15 amino acids. CDR3 in DNA: TGTGCCAGCAGCTTAGGTAGGGCAGCTGGGCAGCCCCAGCATTTT. Translating gives CASSLGRAAGQPQHF.

The table lists this clone with a few counts. V and J are TRBV4-1 and TRBJ1-1; D is ambiguous. Germline CDR1 and CDR2: MGHRA and YSYEKL. This CDR3 is 16 amino acids long. The V end was cut by 1 base, the J end by 1 base, with 13 bases between. DNA for the CDR3: TGCGCCAGCAGCCAAGGTTTGGGCCGGCGGAACACTGAAGCTTTCTTT. Its protein is CASSQGLGRRNTEAFF.

The chain links TRBV19 to TRBJ2-3, with 10 bases fitting TRBD2. The germline gives CDR1 LNHDA, CDR2 SQIVND (reference sequence). The J segment lost 1 base and the V segment lost 5 bases, leaving 6 bases of the junction unmatched. The CDR3 covers 16 residues. The CDR3 sequence: CASSPRGLAGTDTQYF. The CDR3 region has the DNA TGTGCCAGTAGTCCCCGAGGACTAGCGGGCACAGATACGCAGTATTTT.

The CDR3 loop is CASSPTDEQFF. CDR3 in DNA: TGTGCCAGCTCCCCGACAGATGAGCAGTTCTTC. The chain couples TRBV18 to TRBJ2-1, with D possibly matching TRBD1 (5 bases). The CDR3 length is 11 residues. Deletions cut 6 bases from V and 8 bases from J, with 8 bases between. Germline CDR1 is KGHSH and CDR2 is LQKENI.

The chain has TRBV12-5 and TRBJ2-2; D unclear. The V end lost 1 base, the J end lost 3 bases, and 6 bases lay between the germline ends. The CDR3 sequence is 14 residues long. Germline V lookup: CDR1 LGHNT, CDR2 FRNRAP. The CDR3 loop reads CASGLGTDTGELFF. CDR3 DNA sequence: TGTGCTAGTGGTTTGGGAACAGACACCGGGGAGCTGTTTTTT.

The CDR3 reads CASSYSRGPFEQFF. The CDR3 DNA reads as TGTGCCAGCAGTTACTCGAGAGGGCCATTTGAGCAGTTCTTC. The V and J genes are TRBV6-6 and TRBJ2-1; tentative D call: TRBD2 (5 bases). CDR1 is MNHNY and CDR2 is SVGAGI in the germline V gene (reference sequence). With 0 bases removed from V and 9 bases from J, the gap between germline ends came to 12 bases. The CDR3 runs 14 residues.

This clone was detected only a few times. This chain links TRBV28 with TRBJ1-5; D is unclear. Germline CDR1 MDHEN, CDR2 SYDVKM. V lost 8 bases, J lost 6 bases, and 17 bases lay in between. This CDR3 spans 14 amino acids. CDR3 nucleotide sequence: TGTGCCAGCTCCAATGAGGGTGCCCCTCAGCCCCAGCATTTT. It encodes CASSNEGAPQPQHF.

This clone was seen at least ten times. The rearrangement uses TRBV5-1 and TRBJ1-1; D perhaps matches TRBD1 (5 bases). V was shortened by 3 bases and J by 1 base, with 10 bases between the two germline ends. CDR3 size: 14 residues. Germline V gene sequence: CDR1 SGHRS, CDR2 YFSETQ. CDR3 amino acids: CASSWGRGNTEAFF. In DNA form, the CDR3 reads TGCGCCAGCAGCTGGGGAAGGGGGAACACTGAAGCTTTCTTT.

This chain uses TRBV5-1 with TRBJ2-5; D is possibly TRBD2 (5 bases). Germline loops: CDR1 SGHRS, CDR2 YFSETQ. The CDR3 contains 13 residues. Between the trimmed V and J ends, which lost 2 bases and 1 base, there was a span of 6 bases. CDR3 sequence: CASSLTSQETQYF. CDR3 DNA: TGCGCCAGCAGCTTAACTAGCCAAGAGACCCAGTACTTC.

V usage is TRBV28 and J usage is TRBJ2-5, with 8 nucleotides matching TRBD1. The CDR3 covers 15 residues. With 4 bases clipped from V and 4 bases from J, the junction kept 8 bases outside the gene matches. Germline loops: CDR1 MDHEN, CDR2 SYDVKM. CDR3 amino acids: CASSSQAGGRETQYF. The CDR3 DNA follows: TGTGCCAGCAGTTCACAAGCAGGGGGCAGAGAGACCCAGTACTTC.

This chain joins TRBV6-1 and TRBJ1-1; tentative D call: TRBD1 (6 bases). CDR3 length: 15 residues. CDR1 is MNHNS, CDR2 SASEGT, per germline. V shed 1 base and J shed 0 bases, with 9 bases lying between them. This CDR3 is CASSEGRGLNTEAFF. The CDR3 DNA reads as TGTGCCAGCAGTGAAGGAAGGGGGTTGAACACTGAAGCTTTCTTT.

This chain uses TRBV6-6 with TRBJ2-7; 8 positions agree with TRBD1. CDR1 is MNHNY and CDR2 is SVGAGI in the germline V gene (reference sequence). The CDR3 sequence is 14 residues long. With V trimmed by 5 bases and J by 2 bases, 5 bases remained unmatched. The chain's CDR3 is CASSTGDRTYEQYF. The DNA for the CDR3 is TGTGCCAGCAGTACCGGGGACAGGACCTACGAGCAGTACTTC.

The genes are TRBV18 and TRBJ2-2, with D possibly matching TRBD1 (7 bases). V was clipped by 3 bases and J by 7 bases, with 18 bases between them. The CDR3 consists of 16 residues. Looked up from germline, CDR1 is KGHSH and CDR2 is LQKENI. Here the CDR3 DNA reads TGTGCCAGCTCACCTATAGGAGGGGGCGCCGGCGGGGAGCTGTTTTTT. Translated, it gives CASSPIGGGAGGELFF. The variable domain in full, with the rest retrieved from reference TRBV18 and TRBJ2-2, is NAGVMQNPRHLVRRRGQEARLRCSPMKGHSHVYWYRQLPEEGLKFMVYLQKENIIDESGMPKERFSAEFPKEGPSILRIQQVVRGDSAAYFCASSPIGGGAGGELFFGEGSRLTVL.

The gene calls are TRBV7-8 and TRBJ2-7; TRBD2 aligns across 8 bases. V lost 5 bases to trimming and J lost 6 bases; unmatched junction nucleotides: 9. Germline V lookup: CDR1 SGHVS, CDR2 FQNEAQ. CDR3 length: 14 residues. This CDR3 reads CASSPPGTRTEQYF. For the CDR3, the DNA is TGTGCCAGCAGCCCACCCGGGACTAGGACCGAGCAGTACTTC.

This chain links TRBV13 with TRBJ1-1, with D maybe TRBD1 (6 bases). In germline, CDR1 is PRHDT, CDR2 FYEKMQ (reference sequence). The V end lost 6 bases, the J end lost 0 bases, and 8 bases lay between the germline ends. The CDR3 has 13 amino acids. The CDR3 nucleotides read TGTGCCAGCAGGTGGACAGTGAACACTGAAGCTTTCTTT. Amino acid sequence: CASRWTVNTEAFF. Filled out from reference TRBV13 and TRBJ1-1, the complete variable domain reads AAGVIQSPRHLIKEKRETATLKCYPIPRHDTVYWYQQGPGQDPQFLISFYEKMQSDKGSIPDRFSAQQFSDYHSELNMSSLELGDSALYFCASRWTVNTEAFFGQGTRLTVV.

This rearrangement joins TRBV2 to TRBJ1-5; 7 nucleotides agree with TRBD1. The CDR3 runs 16 residues. The J segment lost 0 bases and the V segment lost 6 bases, leaving 8 bases of the junction unmatched. Germline-derived CDR1 and CDR2 are SNHLY and FYNNEI. The CDR3 spells CASSRQGSLSNQPQHF. The CDR3 DNA reads as TGTGCCAGCAGCCGACAGGGATCCCTTAGCAATCAGCCCCAGCATTTT.

V and J are TRBV7-8 and TRBJ2-5; the D is unclear. The length of the CDR3 is 15 residues. Germline V CDR1 and CDR2: SGHVS, FQNEAQ. The V and J ends lost 2 bases and 2 bases respectively, with 12 bases between them. CDR3 bases: TGTGCCAGCAGCTTAAATTTTTTCGGTCAAGAGACCCAGTACTTC. Translating gives CASSLNFFGQETQYF. The full variable domain, its missing parts supplied by reference TRBV7-8 and TRBJ2-5, is GAGVSQSPRYKVAKRGQDVALRCDPISGHVSLFWYQQALGQGPEFLTYFQNEAQLDKSGLPSDRFFAERPEGSVSTLKIQRTQQEDSAVYLCASSLNFFGQETQYFGPGTRLLVL.

The V call is TRBV18, the J call TRBJ2-7; TRBD1 agrees at 8 bases. With 2 bases clipped from V and 5 bases from J, the junction kept 2 bases outside the gene matches. The CDR3 runs to 13 residues. Germline V gives CDR1 KGHSH, CDR2 LQKENI. Written as DNA, the CDR3 is TGTGCCAGCTCACCAGGACAGGGAAACGAGCAGTACTTC. Translated, it gives CASSPGQGNEQYF.

The J gene is TRBJ2-2, the V gene TRBV25-1; TRBD2 matches at 9 bases. CDR3 size: 15 residues. Germline values: CDR1 MGHDK, CDR2 SYGVNS. With V trimmed by 2 bases and J by 4 bases, 2 bases remained unmatched. The CDR3 region is CASSEILAGTGELFF. The CDR3 region has the DNA TGTGCCAGCAGTGAAATACTAGCGGGCACCGGGGAGCTGTTTTTT.

The chain couples TRBV5-1 to TRBJ2-3; 12 bases are a match to TRBD2. Trimming took 4 bases from V and 2 from J; bases not matched to a gene: 11. The germline V gene has CDR1 SGHRS and CDR2 YFSETQ. The CDR3 runs to 18 residues. CDR3 DNA: TGCGCCAGCAGCAGAACTAGCGGGAGGCCAGGAAACACAGATACGCAGTATTTT. The encoded protein is CASSRTSGRPGNTDTQYF.

The rearrangement uses TRBV4-1 and TRBJ1-1; D remains unclear. V lost 1 base to trimming and J lost 2 bases, with 8 bases between them. Germline-derived CDR1 and CDR2 are MGHRA and YSYEKL. The CDR3 runs to 14 residues. CDR3 sequence (DNA): TGCGCCAGCAGCCAAGGTCCACGTAACACTGAAGCTTTCTTT. It encodes CASSQGPRNTEAFF.

The chain combines TRBV6-4 with TRBJ1-6; D unclear. CDR1 and CDR2 from the germline V gene are MRHNA and SNTAGT. The length of the CDR3 is 17 residues. V shed 0 bases and J shed 6 bases, with 15 bases lying between them. This chain's CDR3 is CASSDSSQDGPNSPLHF. Written as DNA, the CDR3 is TGTGCCAGCAGTGACTCTAGCCAGGACGGACCTAATTCACCCCTCCACTTT.

The CDR3 DNA reads as TGCGCCAGCAGCTTGGGGCCTGGGACAGGGGCTCCCGGGGAGCTGTTTTTT. Its protein is CASSLGPGTGAPGELFF. The chain uses TRBV5-1 and TRBJ2-2; TRBD1 aligns across 10 bases. The CDR3 is 17 amino acids. Germline CDR1 SGHRS, CDR2 YFSETQ. V lost 0 bases and J lost 6; bases outside the gene matches: 8.

V is TRBV5-1 and J is TRBJ2-7, with TRBD1 as a possible D gene (5 bases). The germline CDR1 and CDR2 sequences are SGHRS and YFSETQ. V dropped 0 bases and J dropped 0 bases, with 13 bases sitting between them. The length of the CDR3 is 16 residues. Written as DNA, the CDR3 is TGCGCCAGCAGCTTGGAAACAGGCCAGAACTCCTACGAGCAGTACTTC. Its translation: CASSLETGQNSYEQYF.

The chain links TRBV5-1 to TRBJ1-4; no clear D. The CDR3 is 14 amino acids. Trimming pared 0 bases from V and 8 bases from J, leaving 11 bases between. Germline-derived CDR1 and CDR2 are SGHRS and YFSETQ. The CDR3 DNA reads TGCGCCAGCAGCTTGGCCGGGGAACGGGAAAAACTGTTTTTT. Translation: CASSLAGEREKLFF.

V usage is TRBV30 and J usage is TRBJ2-4; D is undetermined. V lost 5 bases to trimming and J lost 6 bases, with 11 bases between them. Looked up from germline, CDR1 is GTSNPN and CDR2 is SVGIG (reference sequence). The CDR3 has 12 residues. The CDR3 bases are TGTGCCTGGGGGTTCGGTCCAAACATTCAGTACTTC. It specifies CAWGFGPNIQYF.